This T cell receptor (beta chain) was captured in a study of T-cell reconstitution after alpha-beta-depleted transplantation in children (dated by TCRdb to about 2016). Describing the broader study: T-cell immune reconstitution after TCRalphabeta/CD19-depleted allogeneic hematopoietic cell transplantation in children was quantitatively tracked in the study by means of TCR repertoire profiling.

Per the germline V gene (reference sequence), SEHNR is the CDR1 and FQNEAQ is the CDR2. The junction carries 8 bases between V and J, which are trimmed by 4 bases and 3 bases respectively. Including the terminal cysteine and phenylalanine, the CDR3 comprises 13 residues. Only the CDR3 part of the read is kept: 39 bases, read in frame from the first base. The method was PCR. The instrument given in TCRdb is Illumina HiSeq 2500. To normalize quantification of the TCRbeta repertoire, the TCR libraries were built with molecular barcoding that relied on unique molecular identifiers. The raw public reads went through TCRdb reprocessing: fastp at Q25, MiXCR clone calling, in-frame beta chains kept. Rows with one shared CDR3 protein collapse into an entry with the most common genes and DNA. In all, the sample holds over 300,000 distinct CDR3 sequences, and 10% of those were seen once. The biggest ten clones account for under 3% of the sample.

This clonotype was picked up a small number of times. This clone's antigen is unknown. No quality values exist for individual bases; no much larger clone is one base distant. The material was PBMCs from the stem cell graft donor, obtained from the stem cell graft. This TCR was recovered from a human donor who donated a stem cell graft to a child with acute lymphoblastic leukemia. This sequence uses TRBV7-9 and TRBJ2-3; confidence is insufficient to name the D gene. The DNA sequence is TGTGCCAGCAGCTGGGTGGCAACAGATACGCAGTATTTT. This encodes CASSWVATDTQYF. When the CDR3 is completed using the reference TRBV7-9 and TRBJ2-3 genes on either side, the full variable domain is DTGVSQNPRHKITKRGQNVTFRCDPISEHNRLYWYRQTLGQGPEFLTYFQNEAQLEKSRLLSDRFSAERPKGSFSTLEIQRTEQGDSAMYLCASSWVATDTQYFGPGTRLTVL.